This entry concerns a single TCR beta chain. TCRbeta library construction was performed incorporating unique molecular identifiers. TCRdb independently ran MiXCR on the PCR reads; one entry per CDR3 protein. The sample records around 410,000 distinct CDR3 sequences, roughly a tenth being singletons. The sample belongs to a study of T-cell reconstitution after alpha-beta-depleted transplantation in children. This specimen was PBMCs from the stem cell graft donor, taken from the stem cell graft. The TCR comes from a human donor who donated a stem cell graft to a child with acute myeloid leukemia.

This CDR3 reads CASSRDTSYTEAFF. DNA for the CDR3: TGTGCCAGCAGTCGGGACACCTCTTACACTGAAGCTTTCTTT. V gene TRBV12-3 or TRBV12-4 combines with J gene TRBJ1-1, with a possible D match to TRBD1 (6 bases). The CDR3 spans 14 residues. Trimming left V 5 bases short and J 3 bases short, with 13 bases between.